This T cell receptor beta chain is drawn from a study of T cell repertoires in cytomegalovirus infection. One entry per CDR3 protein, called by TCRdb with MiXCR from the reads. The sample shows just under 550,000 distinct CDR3 sequences, around 27% of them seen only once. Study-wide findings and caveats: The cumulative frequency of public TCR beta families identified carriers of CMV plus the relevant HLA.

Turning to this clonotype: Its matching antigen is unknown.

The J segment lost 5 bases and the V segment lost 6 bases, leaving 24 bases of the junction unmatched. The CDR3 is made up of 18 amino acids. Germline CDR1 is DFQATT and CDR2 is SNEGSKA (reference sequence). This receptor was taken from a human donor in good health (CMV status not recorded). Some clones in this sample may be carry-over from other donors' samples. Input material: PBMCs. This chain uses TRBV20-1 with TRBJ2-5; 7 nucleotides match TRBD2. The CDR3 protein is CSAPTAAGVPASLETQYF. Written as DNA, the CDR3 is TGCAGTGCCCCAACAGCGGCGGGAGTCCCCGCGTCTCTGGAGACCCAGTACTTC.